This T cell receptor (beta chain) is from a study of molecular identifiers for immune sequencing clone quantification (dated by TCRdb to the late 2010s). In the study overall: In a replicate experiment, RNA from roughly 21,000 or 96,000 naive CD8 T cells was split into five aliquots, four of which were sequenced. The study was a methods study using CD8 T cells to benchmark molecular-identifier clustering-based TCR repertoire sequencing (MIDCIRS) and TCR RNA copy counting. Points the paper makes about the study in general: Highly expanded clone sizes could be underestimated if identical TCR molecules share a barcode. In CMV-specific effector cells, clones with more than 20 RNA copies contained over 99% of molecules, whereas in naive cells such clones contained under 1% of molecules. Modeling indicated roughly 3.2 TCR RNA copies recovered per cell, compared with about 9.7 by digital PCR, which implies a capture efficiency of approximately 30%. Even against a background of about a million naive CD8 T cells, spiked-in Jurkat TCR RNA amounting to a single cell's worth was reported to be detectable. The naive libraries included spiked-in Jurkat TCR RNA (roughly nine copies' worth), and this Jurkat TCR RNA is not part of the donor repertoire. Without barcode sub-clustering, chimeric consensus sequences inflated TCR diversity; chimeras reached as high as 47%.

The CDR3 covers 14 residues, taking in both the cysteine and the phenylalanine. Just CDR3 DNA is preserved here, 42 bases in frame from base 1. Trimming removed 4 bases from V and 6 bases from J, leaving 16 bases between the germline ends. The germline V gene yields MGHRA for CDR1 and YSYEKL for CDR2. The method was PCR. Instrument on record: NextSeq 500. Bulk TCR libraries were made following a previously described method, with the TCR primers given in Table S5. The Qiagen AllPrep DNA/RNA kit was used to purify total RNA. Before analysis, reads from multiple sequencing runs of the same library were pooled. Regarding the original processing steps: Reads were retained only if the reads had an exact TCR constant sequence, and the retained reads were trimmed to 150 nt and grouped according to their 12-nt molecular barcodes. Within each barcode group, reads were sub-clustered at a 15% Levenshtein threshold, and quality-weighted consensus sequences were built per RNA molecule. Non-functional sequences were filtered out, along with any lower-count sequence sitting one edit away from another sequence. On the basis of fitting two negative binomial distributions, barcode sub-clusters with fewer than 20% of the maximum read count were discarded. TCRdb reworked the public reads: Q25 trimming with fastp, MiXCR clone assembly, productive beta chains retained. Every distinct CDR3 protein forms one entry, paired with its most common genes and DNA. TCRdb's processing, not the authors' own work, is the source of the V and J calls. The sample table holds approximately 680,000 distinct CDR3 sequences, of which around 25% were seen once. Jointly, the top ten make up about 0.84% of the sample.

Naive CD8 T cell libraries were made from roughly 21,000 to 960,000 sorted cells using 10%, 30% or 50% of purified RNA. On a BD FACSAria II, naive CD8 T cells were FACS-sorted as CD8+CD4-CCR7+CD45RA+ and collected into RLT Plus buffer. To test detection sensitivity, Jurkat RNA equal to ten TCR copies was added to samples of about 20,000-1,000,000 naive CD8 T cells. CD8 T cells were enriched with RosetteSep CD8+ T Cell Enrichment Cocktail and Ficoll-Paque, followed by ACK red cell lysis. This clonotype was counted between two and nine times. Its antigen target is currently unknown. No quality values exist for individual bases; no much larger clone is one base distant.

Sequencing used naive CD8+ T cells from blood, with Jurkat cell RNA spiked in. The cell subset or site label for this specimen denotes: FACS-sorted CD8+CD4-CCR7+CD45RA+ naive T cells. The chain is assembled from TRBV4-1 and TRBJ2-7; TRBD2 is perhaps the D gene, given 6 matching bases. The TCR was taken from a human donor in good health. Some libraries in this study had Jurkat cell RNA spiked in. The CDR3 in this case is CASSPSADVREQYF. The sequenced DNA: TGCGCCAGCAGCCCTAGCGCCGACGTCCGCGAGCAGTACTTC.